This note documents a single T cell receptor beta chain sequence. The antigen is undetermined. V gave up 4 bases and J gave up 8 bases, with 15 bases separating them. CDR3 length: 14 residues. The V gene's germline CDR1 is SGHDT and CDR2 YYEEEE. The data were obtained in a study of OX40 agonist ivuxolimab in advanced cancers. Study results and limitations: Some of the nonresponding patients also showed low levels of normalized T-cell clonal expansion. Among the lowest peripheral clonal expansion occurred in 0.1-3.0 mg/kg partial responders.

Sequencing used immunoSEQ multiplex PCR; TCRdb keeps in-frame clones, though not all of them. Among nearly 45,000 clones listed, more than 80% were seen once. Specimen: CD4+ or CD8+ T cells sorted from blood, collected in a trial of the OX40 agonist ivuxolimab. The sequence was collected from an adult with an advanced solid tumor such as melanoma, head and neck, liver or kidney cancer. This sequence joins TRBV5-6 and TRBJ2-2; TRBD1 or TRBD2 may be the D gene (5 bases each). Written as DNA, the CDR3 is TGTGCCAGCAGCGACCCAGGGTGGGAGGGGGAGCTGTTTTTT. This gives the protein CASSDPGWEGELFF.